This T cell receptor beta chain was sequenced in a study of blood T cell repertoires in COVID-19. Study processing details: Quantification of nucleated cells was approximated via reference gene primer amplification. Some clones are missing from TCRdb's copy, which holds only in-frame ones; the method was immunoSEQ multiplex PCR. The V and J calls and the clone size are those of that table, but D and trimming were determined from the DNA. This repertoire shows nearly 90,000 clones, approximately 79% found once; its top ten account for 13% to 15%. This clone was seen repeatedly, ten times or more. Per the germline V gene, CDR1 is MRHNA and CDR2 is SNTAGT. The CDR3 has 15 residues. Trimming at V came to 6 bases and at J to 7 bases, leaving 6 bases not matched to a gene.

The chain recombines TRBV6-4 with TRBJ2-1; 13 bases fit TRBD2. The specimen sequenced was peripheral blood. The sequence was obtained from a woman of 80 years or more with acute or convalescent COVID-19. This CDR3 is CASSELAGGPNEQFF. CDR3 nucleotide sequence: TGTGCCAGCAGCGAACTAGCGGGGGGGCCGAATGAGCAGTTCTTC.